This record looks at one T cell receptor (beta chain) sequence and its context. A second PCR, run for roughly 7 to 11 cycles, used a sample-barcoded 5' primer plus a J-beta primer mix. TCRdb fed the 5' RACE reads into MiXCR, producing one record per CDR3 protein. The sample includes 1.5 million to 2 million distinct CDR3 sequences, approximately 28% of them seen just once. The data originate from a study of blood T cells in healthy people across ages. The CDR3 totals 13 residues. The ends were cut back, 3 bases at V and 6 bases at J, with 8 bases in the middle. Germline V lookup: CDR1 MNHEY, CDR2 SVGAGI.

This TCR was recovered from a woman between 25 and 40 years old in good health. Sequencing input: blood. The chain uses TRBV6-5 and TRBJ2-2; D is unresolved. The DNA of the CDR3 is TGTGCCAGCAGTTATAGTTCATCCGGGGAGCTGTTTTTT. As protein: CASSYSSSGELFF.